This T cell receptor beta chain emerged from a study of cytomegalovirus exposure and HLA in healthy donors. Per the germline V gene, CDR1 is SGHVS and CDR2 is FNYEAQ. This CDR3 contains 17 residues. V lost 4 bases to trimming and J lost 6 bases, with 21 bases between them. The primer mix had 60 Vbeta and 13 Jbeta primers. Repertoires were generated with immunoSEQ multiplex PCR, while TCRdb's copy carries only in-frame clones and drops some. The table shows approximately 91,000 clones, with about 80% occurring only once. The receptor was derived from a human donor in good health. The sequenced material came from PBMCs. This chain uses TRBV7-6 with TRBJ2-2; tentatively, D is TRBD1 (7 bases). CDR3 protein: CASSSARGQQGAGELFF. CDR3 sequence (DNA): TGTGCCAGCAGCTCCGCGCGGGGACAGCAAGGCGCCGGGGAGCTGTTTTTT.